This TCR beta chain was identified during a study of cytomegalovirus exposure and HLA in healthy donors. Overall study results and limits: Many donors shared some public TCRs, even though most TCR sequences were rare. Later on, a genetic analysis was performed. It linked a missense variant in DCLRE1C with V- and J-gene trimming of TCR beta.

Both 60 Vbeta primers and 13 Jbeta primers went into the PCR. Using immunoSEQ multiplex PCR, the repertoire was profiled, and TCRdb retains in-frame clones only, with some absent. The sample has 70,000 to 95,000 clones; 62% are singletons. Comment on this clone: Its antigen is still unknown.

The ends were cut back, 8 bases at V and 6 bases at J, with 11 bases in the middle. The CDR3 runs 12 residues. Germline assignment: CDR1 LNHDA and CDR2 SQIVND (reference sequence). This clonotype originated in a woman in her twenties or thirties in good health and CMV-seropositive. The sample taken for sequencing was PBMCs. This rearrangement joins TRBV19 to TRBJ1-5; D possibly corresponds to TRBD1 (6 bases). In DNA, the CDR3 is TGTGCCAGTGCCCAGGGGTCTCAGCCCCAGCATTTT. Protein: CASAQGSQPQHF.